These 22 T cell receptor beta chains came from one sample sequenced in a study of cytomegalovirus exposure and HLA in healthy donors. Primers for the PCR totalled 60 Vbeta and 13 Jbeta. Only in-frame clones appear in the TCRdb table, and some are missing; sequencing was by immunoSEQ multiplex PCR. The sample shows roughly 130,000 clones, around 90% of them seen only once. Sequences were obtained from PBMCs. These receptors all stem from a woman between 40 and 50 years old in good health and CMV-seronegative.

This chain connects TRBV11-2 to TRBJ2-1; 9 bases are a match to TRBD2. The CDR3 has 14 amino acids. Losses at the gene ends were 1 base for V and 5 bases for J; bases not matched to a gene: 0. CDR1 and CDR2 (germline): SGHAT, FQNNGV. CDR3 region: CASSLGTSDNEQFF. The CDR3 nucleotides are TGTGCCAGCAGCTTAGGGACTAGCGACAATGAGCAGTTCTTC.

The V call is TRBV30, the J call TRBJ1-3, with D perhaps TRBD1 (6 bases). V lost 5 bases and J lost 0, with 8 bases in between. The CDR3 extends over 13 amino acids. Germline CDR1 is GTSNPN and CDR2 is SVGIG (reference sequence). CDR3 DNA sequence: TGTGCCTGGGGGACACCCTCTGGAAACACCATATATTTT. It codes for CAWGTPSGNTIYF.

The rearrangement links TRBV4-1 to TRBJ2-2, with a possible D match to TRBD2 (6 bases). V was pared by 1 base and J by 2 bases, with 11 bases between. The CDR3 is made up of 16 amino acids. CDR1 and CDR2 (germline): MGHRA, YSYEKL. The CDR3 sequence: CASSQVSGLNTGELFF. The CDR3 DNA is TGCGCCAGCAGCCAAGTGAGCGGGCTTAACACCGGGGAGCTGTTTTTT.

The chain is built from TRBV4-1 and TRBJ1-5; D is ambiguous. This CDR3 contains 13 residues. CDR1 and CDR2 (germline): MGHRA, YSYEKL. V shed 5 bases and J shed 5 bases, with 10 bases lying between them. The CDR3 coding sequence is TGCGCCAGCAGCGAGACTACTTATCAGCCCCAGCATTTT. Translation gives CASSETTYQPQHF.

This clone was recorded once. V gene TRBV2 combines with J gene TRBJ1-5; 7 bases are shared with TRBD1. V was clipped by 6 bases and J by 5 bases; unmatched bases: 4. The CDR3 is 13 residues long. The germline gives CDR1 SNHLY, CDR2 FYNNEI. CDR3 DNA sequence: TGTGCCAGCAGGCAGGGGGGCTATCAGCCCCAGCATTTT. Protein: CASRQGGYQPQHF.

The V gene is TRBV5-5, the J gene TRBJ2-6; the D gene is possibly TRBD1 (6 bases). V shed 3 bases and J shed 1 base, with 8 bases lying between them. The CDR3 is 15 amino acids. CDR1 is SGHKS and CDR2 is YYEKEE in the germline V gene (reference sequence). CDR3 loop: CASSSQGSGANVLTF. The CDR3 DNA is TGTGCCAGCAGCTCCCAGGGGTCTGGGGCCAACGTCCTGACTTTC.

CDR3 sequence reads: CSAPSSETQYF. The DNA for the CDR3 is TGCAGTGCTCCTAGCAGCGAGACCCAGTACTTC. The chain uses TRBV20-1 and TRBJ2-5; D may be TRBD2 (5 bases). The germline V gene has CDR1 DFQATT and CDR2 SNEGSKA (reference sequence). The CDR3 runs 11 residues. V was pared by 5 bases and J by 5 bases, with 9 bases between.

This clone was observed a few times. The chain employs TRBV7-9 and TRBJ1-1, with 7 bases fitting TRBD1. V shed 1 base, J shed 7 bases, and the junction held 3 bases outside the gene matches. There are 13 residues in the CDR3. Germline values: CDR1 SEHNR, CDR2 FQNEAQ (reference sequence). Here the CDR3 DNA reads TGTGCCAGCAGCTTAGGACAGGGAGATGAAGCTTTCTTT. Its protein product is CASSLGQGDEAFF.

V and J are TRBV4-1 and TRBJ1-1; no clear D gene. V gave up 1 base and J gave up 6 bases, with 9 bases separating them. Germline V gene sequence: CDR1 MGHRA, CDR2 YSYEKL. This CDR3 comprises 13 residues. DNA for the CDR3: TGCGCCAGCAGCCAAGGTCTCCCTCCTGAAGCTTTCTTT. The encoded protein is CASSQGLPPEAFF.

The V gene is TRBV28, the J gene TRBJ2-5; 12 positions match TRBD2. Trimming removed 6 bases from V and 11 bases from J; junction bases left unmatched: 10. Germline V gene data show CDR1 as MDHEN and CDR2 as SYDVKM. The CDR3 totals 14 residues. CDR3 DNA sequence: TGTGCCAGCAGCCCCTCTAGCGGGAGGGAAGAGCAGTACTTC. This encodes CASSPSSGREEQYF.

This chain uses TRBV11-1 with TRBJ2-7; 9 bases align to TRBD2. Trimming took 3 bases from V and 3 from J; bases not matched to a gene: 6. Germline-derived CDR1 and CDR2 are SGHAT and FQDESV (reference sequence). CDR3 length equals 15 residues. The CDR3 coding sequence is TGTGCCAGCAGCTTTGATAGCGGGAGATACTACGAGCAGTACTTC. This gives the protein CASSFDSGRYYEQYF.

This sequence joins TRBV30 and TRBJ1-2; D gene uncertain. Germline lookup yields CDR1 GTSNPN and CDR2 SVGIG (reference sequence). V was clipped by 0 bases and J by 2 bases, with 7 bases between them. The CDR3 sequence is 13 residues long. The CDR3 region is CAWSVAENYGYTF. The CDR3 DNA follows: TGTGCCTGGAGTGTAGCCGAAAACTATGGCTACACCTTC. The full variable domain, rest sourced from reference TRBV30 and TRBJ1-2, is SQTIHQWPATLVQPVGSPLSLECTVEGTSNPNLYWYRQAAGRGLQLLFYSVGIGQISSEVPQNLSASRPQDRQFILSSKKLLLSDSGFYLCAWSVAENYGYTFGSGTRLTVV.

The chain has TRBV11-3 and TRBJ2-1; D is unresolved. The V gene lost 1 base and the J gene lost 5 bases, with 15 bases spanning the gap. This CDR3 has 16 amino acids. The germline V gene has CDR1 SGHNT and CDR2 YENEEA. CDR3 sequence reads: CASSLGSPGMNNEQFF. The CDR3 nucleotides are TGTGCCAGCAGCTTAGGGTCCCCAGGAATGAACAATGAGCAGTTCTTC.

V is TRBV11-2 and J is TRBJ2-7; D not certain. Germline V CDR1 and CDR2: SGHAT, FQNNGV. V was clipped by 5 bases and J by 5 bases, with 7 bases between them. This CDR3 region has 11 residues. CDR3 in DNA: TGTGCCAGCAGCCAGGTTAACGAGCAGTACTTC. Protein product: CASSQVNEQYF.

V and J are TRBV6-5 and TRBJ1-1; D is possibly TRBD1 (6 bases). Deletions cut 4 bases from V and 6 bases from J, with 15 bases between. CDR3 length equals 14 residues. CDR1 MNHEY and CDR2 SVGAGI come from the germline V gene. The CDR3 nucleotides read TGTGCCAGCAGTTTAAACCCACAGGGACCTGAAGCTTTCTTT. Encoded protein: CASSLNPQGPEAFF.

The chain has TRBV19 and TRBJ2-1; 9 bases are a match to TRBD2. CDR3 length equals 14 residues. CDR1 is LNHDA and CDR2 is SQIVND in the germline V gene (reference sequence). V dropped 6 bases and J dropped 4; count of bases not matched to a gene: 4. CDR3 DNA sequence: TGTGCCAGTAGCCAGCGGGAGGTTTACAATGAGCAGTTCTTC. It yields the protein CASSQREVYNEQFF.

The rearrangement uses TRBV10-3 and TRBJ1-5; D gene unclear. CDR1 is ENHRY, CDR2 SYGVKD, per germline. The CDR3 sequence is 14 residues long. V lost 1 base, J lost 3 bases, and 7 bases lay in between. CDR3 sequence (DNA): TGTGCCATCAGTGAGTATACAGTCAATCAGCCCCAGCATTTT. Protein sequence: CAISEYTVNQPQHF.

V usage is TRBV6-5 and J usage is TRBJ2-2, with D hard to call. Per the germline V gene, CDR1 is MNHEY and CDR2 is SVGAGI. This CDR3 is 13 amino acids long. Trimming removed 8 bases at V and 3 bases at J, with 10 bases between. CDR3 coding DNA: TGTGCCAGCCTCTCGGGTTACACCGGGGAGCTGTTTTTT. Its translation: CASLSGYTGELFF.

V usage is TRBV28 and J usage is TRBJ2-3; D is possibly TRBD1 (8 bases). Germline CDR1 is MDHEN and CDR2 is SYDVKM. The CDR3 has 15 amino acids. Between the trimmed V and J ends, which lost 5 bases and 1 base, there was a span of 13 bases. CDR3 sequence (DNA): TGTGCCAGCAGTACAGGGGGGGCAGGCACAGATACGCAGTATTTT. This encodes CASSTGGAGTDTQYF.

This clone came up once. The J gene is TRBJ2-6, the V gene TRBV27; TRBD2 matches at 16 bases. V dropped 3 bases and J dropped 2; count of bases not matched to a gene: 1. CDR3 size: 18 residues. The germline V gene encodes CDR1 MNHEY and CDR2 SMNVEV (reference sequence). Written as DNA, the CDR3 is TGTGCCAGCAGTTTGGGACTAGCGGGAGGGCCTGGGGCCAACGTCCTGACTTTC. Its protein is CASSLGLAGGPGANVLTF. Supplemented by reference TRBV27 and TRBJ2-6, the full variable domain reads EAQVTQNPRYLITVTGKKLTVTCSQNMNHEYMSWYRQDPGLGLRQIYYSMNVEVTDKGDVPEGYKVSRKEKRNFPLILESPSPNQTSLYFCASSLGLAGGPGANVLTFGAGSRLTVL.

The J gene is TRBJ1-3, the V gene TRBV5-4; weak D call: TRBD1 (5 bases). Trimming took 3 bases from V and 2 from J, leaving 12 bases between them. CDR3 length equals 15 residues. Germline CDR1 and CDR2: SGHNT and YYREEE (reference sequence). The CDR3 DNA reads TGTGCCAGCAGCTATAGTACAGGAGCTGGAAACACCATATATTTT. Encoded protein: CASSYSTGAGNTIYF.

The chain couples TRBV5-4 to TRBJ1-3, with 8 bases matching TRBD1. The CDR3 length is 13 residues. Germline V CDR1 and CDR2: SGHNT, YYREEE (reference sequence). In DNA, the CDR3 is TGTGGCGCCAAGGACAGGGTAGGAAACACCATATATTTT. Protein sequence: CGAKDRVGNTIYF.